This entry is about one TCR beta chain. The antigen this receptor binds is unknown. The input lacks base qualities; no much larger clone sits a single base away. The data derive from a study of blood T cell repertoires in COVID-19 (dated by TCRdb to the early 2020s). Concerning the study at large: The collaborator samples originated in the United States, Italy and Spain and spanned the acute and convalescent phases of COVID-19. The material from the prospective study consisted of cDNA or gDNA derived from T cells, B-cell-depleted T cells, or PBMCs. Deeply sampled blood TCRbeta repertoires from subjects exposed to, actively infected with, or recovered from COVID-19 were included in the dataset. Samples were obtained from the ongoing ImmuneRACE study (first 160 participants) and from some 1,300 subjects provided by 6 global collaborators. Where HLA class I and class II types were available, the types were taken from metadata supplied by the sample provider, not from assay-based typing. The repertoires were made available in a free public database intended to serve as a resource for research on the immune response to SARS-CoV-2. The sample metadata nearly always contained a de-identified subject ID, COVID-19 status, age in years and sex.

The immunoSEQ Assay, a bias-controlled multiplex PCR, was used to amplify TCRbeta CDR3 regions from genomic DNA. As for the original processing: The number of nucleated cells in each sample was estimated from the amplification of reference gene primers within the assay. To quantify the absolute abundance of each unique TCRbeta CDR3 rearrangement, sequence reads were collapsed and filtered. Productive Simpson clonality was computed per sample as the square root of Simpson's diversity index over productive rearrangements. TCRdb provides this immuneACCESS table in a form limited to in-frame rearrangements. Some clones are lacking; in checked studies, under half of them reflect an unresolved V gene, and why the rest are absent is not known. The DNA was the basis for D and trimming; V, J and clone size are from that table. The sample yields some 120,000 clones; roughly 85% were counted once. Roughly 1.5% of the sample rests with the top ten.

The CDR3 goes from the cysteine to the phenylalanine over 12 residues. Just CDR3 DNA is preserved here, 36 bases in frame from base 1. CDR1 and CDR2 are read off the germline V gene as SQVTM and ANQGSEA. Trimming removed 7 bases from V and 6 bases from J, leaving 12 bases between the germline ends. Whole blood was collected in K2EDTA tubes by collaborating institutions according to the institutions' own protocols. For TCRbeta analysis, collaborators shipped samples as frozen whole blood, isolated PBMCs, or DNA extracted from either of those sample types. The investigation overall reported the following: How much clinical and demographic metadata was included differed by source and by participant, and the metadata was provided uncurated.

The chain employs TRBV29-1 and TRBJ1-4, with the D gene not clear enough to name. The sequenced sample consisted of peripheral blood. The receptor comes from a middle-aged man with acute or convalescent COVID-19. The CDR3 protein: CSARRDDEKLFF. At the DNA level, the sequence is TGCAGCGCCCGGAGGGATGATGAAAAACTGTTTTTT.